The source of this T cell receptor beta chain is a study of immune heterogeneity within non-small cell lung tumors. Turning to the study itself: There were a handful of squamous cell carcinomas, 10 non-squamous carcinomas and 1 tumor not otherwise specified.

V gave up 2 bases and J gave up 6 bases, with 5 bases separating them. This CDR3 has 12 residues. Germline lookup yields CDR1 MDHEN and CDR2 SYDVKM. Amplifying TCR beta CDR3 involved multiplex PCR carried out with 32 V and 13 J primers. TCRdb recomputed calls from the multiplex PCR reads with MiXCR, one row per CDR3 protein. The table lists roughly 10,000 distinct CDR3 sequences, over 15% of them singletons. This clonotype was seen only a few times. A much bigger clone sits one base away, suggesting this may be a read error. No conserved phenylalanine or tryptophan is present at the end of the CDR3, so a read error is the likely explanation. Bulk tumor genomic DNA (600 ng per sample) served as template. Each primary tumor yielded several biopsies, collected far apart from one another at surgery. Surgery that was curative in intent was performed on patients with untreated, newly diagnosed non-small cell lung cancer.

Sequenced: lung tumor tissue. The source is a man aged 35-49 years with non-small cell lung cancer. This chain connects TRBV28 to TRBJ1-5; maybe TRBD1 (5 bases). CDR3 in amino acids: CASSLGGQPQHS. Written as DNA, the CDR3 is TGTGCCAGCAGTTTAGGGGGTCAGCCCCAGCATTCT.